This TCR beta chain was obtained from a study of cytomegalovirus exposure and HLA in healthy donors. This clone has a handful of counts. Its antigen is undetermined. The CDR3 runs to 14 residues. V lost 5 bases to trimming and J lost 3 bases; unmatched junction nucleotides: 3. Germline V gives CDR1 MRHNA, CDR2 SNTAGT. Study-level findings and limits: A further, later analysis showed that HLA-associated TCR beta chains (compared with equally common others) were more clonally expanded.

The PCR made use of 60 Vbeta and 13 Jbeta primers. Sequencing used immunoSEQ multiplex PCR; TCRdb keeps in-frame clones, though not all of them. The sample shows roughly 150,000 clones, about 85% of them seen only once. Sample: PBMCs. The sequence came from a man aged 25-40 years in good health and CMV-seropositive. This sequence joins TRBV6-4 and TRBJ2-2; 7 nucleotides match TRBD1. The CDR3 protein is CASSRTGDTGELFF. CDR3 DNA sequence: TGTGCCAGCAGTCGAACAGGGGACACCGGGGAGCTGTTTTTT.